What follows are 29 T cell receptor beta chains derived from one specimen sequenced in a study of blood T cell repertoires in COVID-19. TCRdb's table, derived via immunoSEQ multiplex PCR, lists solely in-frame clones and lacks some. Of about 130,000 clones listed, less than 90% were seen once; the top ten hold under 2.5%. Input material: peripheral blood. These receptor sequences come from a man in his 70s with acute or convalescent COVID-19.

This clone showed up just a few times. The CDR3 spells CASSLTEASTEAFF. DNA for the CDR3: TGTGCCAGCAGCTTAACGGAGGCAAGCACTGAAGCTTTCTTT. The chain links TRBV7-3 to TRBJ1-1; D gene ambiguous. This CDR3 spans 14 amino acids. Trimming removed 0 bases at V and 4 bases at J, with 9 bases between. Germline V gene lookup returns CDR1 SGHTA and CDR2 FQGTGA.

The V call is TRBV5-1, the J call TRBJ2-7; tentative D call: TRBD2 (5 bases). This CDR3 has 15 residues. With 0 bases removed from V and 0 bases from J, the gap between germline ends came to 10 bases. The germline V gene has CDR1 SGHRS and CDR2 YFSETQ. The CDR3 here is CASSLGSGSSYEQYF. The CDR3 DNA sequence: TGCGCCAGCAGCTTGGGGTCGGGGTCCTCCTACGAGCAGTACTTC.

This rearrangement joins TRBV6-5 to TRBJ2-1, with TRBD2 identical over 12 bases. CDR3 size: 15 residues. Germline CDR1 and CDR2: MNHEY and SVGAGI. J gave up 15 bases and V 5 bases, and 14 bases lay outside the gene matches. The CDR3: CASSTPSGGAAPLFF. CDR3 in DNA: TGTGCCAGCAGTACCCCTAGCGGGGGGGCGGCTCCCCTGTTCTTC.

This clone was counted once. The V gene is TRBV11-2, the J gene TRBJ2-1; TRBD1 matches at 9 bases. Germline V gives CDR1 SGHAT, CDR2 FQNNGV. After removal of 3 bases from V and 1 base from J, the junction contained 1 base not matched to a gene. This CDR3 has 15 amino acids. CDR3 nucleotides: TGTGCCAGCAGCTTTGACAGGGGGTCCTACAATGAGCAGTTCTTC. Encoded protein: CASSFDRGSYNEQFF.

V is TRBV4-1 and J is TRBJ2-1, with no clear D. CDR3 length equals 13 residues. Trimming removed 0 bases from V and 10 bases from J, with 10 bases in between. The germline CDR1 and CDR2 sequences are MGHRA and YSYEKL. DNA for the CDR3: TGCGCCAGCAGCCAAGACAGGCTAAGCGAGCAGTTCTTC. As protein: CASSQDRLSEQFF.

DNA for the CDR3: TGTGCCAGCAGTGAGCGGGAAAGCCATGGCTACACCTTC. Its translation is CASSERESHGYTF. This rearrangement joins TRBV6-1 to TRBJ1-2, with D unresolved. V shed 3 bases and J shed 6 bases, with 11 bases lying between them. Germline lookup yields CDR1 MNHNS and CDR2 SASEGT. CDR3 size: 13 residues.

This CDR3 reads CATSDAGTGGTDTQYF. The CDR3 DNA is TGTGCCACCAGTGACGCCGGGACAGGGGGTACAGATACGCAGTATTTT. The chain employs TRBV24-1 and TRBJ2-3; 11 nucleotides agree with TRBD1. The CDR3 length is 16 residues. V lost 4 bases and J lost 3; bases outside the gene matches: 5. The germline V gene has CDR1 KGHDR and CDR2 SFDVKD.

The chain employs TRBV30 and TRBJ1-1, with D unresolved. The ends were cut back, 0 bases at V and 1 base at J, with 18 bases in the middle. Looked up from germline, CDR1 is GTSNPN and CDR2 is SVGIG (reference sequence). The CDR3 loop spans 17 amino acids. The CDR3, as DNA: TGTGCCTGGAGTGTACGTCGTCAGGCCCTAAGGAACACTGAAGCTTTCTTT. It is translated as CAWSVRRQALRNTEAFF. The full variable domain, with the rest looked up from reference TRBV30 and TRBJ1-1, is SQTIHQWPATLVQPVGSPLSLECTVEGTSNPNLYWYRQAAGRGLQLLFYSVGIGQISSEVPQNLSASRPQDRQFILSSKKLLLSDSGFYLCAWSVRRQALRNTEAFFGQGTRLTVV.

The V gene is TRBV6-5, the J gene TRBJ2-7, with D tentatively TRBD1 (6 bases). Germline V gene lookup returns CDR1 MNHEY and CDR2 SVGAGI. Deletions cut 6 bases from V and 0 bases from J, with 15 bases between. The CDR3 is made up of 15 amino acids. The CDR3 here is CASSKPGQVSYEQYF. The CDR3 region has the DNA TGTGCCAGCAGCAAACCGGGACAAGTCTCCTACGAGCAGTACTTC.

This clone was seen a single time. The chain uses TRBV6-5 and TRBJ2-1; unclear D gene. The CDR3 spans 15 residues. V lost 2 bases and J lost 5, with 13 bases in between. Germline assignment: CDR1 MNHEY and CDR2 SVGAGI. The CDR3 DNA reads TGTGCCAGCAGTTACCGTTCGGAAGGAGACAATGAGCAGTTCTTC. It yields the protein CASSYRSEGDNEQFF.

The chain uses TRBV2 and TRBJ1-2; 8 bases fit TRBD1. There are 16 residues in the CDR3. Per germline, CDR1 SNHLY and CDR2 FYNNEI. Trimming removed 4 bases from V and 4 bases from J; junction bases left unmatched: 11. CDR3 loop: CASSVLGQGSSYGYTF. The CDR3, as DNA: TGTGCCAGCAGTGTACTAGGACAGGGTTCTTCCTATGGCTACACCTTC.

This clone was found once. The rearrangement joins TRBV6-5 to TRBJ1-1; possibly TRBD1 for D (5 bases). The CDR3 is 15 amino acids. Trimming cost V 9 bases and J 0 bases, with 17 bases left between them. Germline loops: CDR1 MNHEY, CDR2 SVGAGI. CDR3 protein: CASKRQSIMNTEAFF. The CDR3 nucleotides are TGTGCCAGTAAGAGACAGTCCATTATGAACACTGAAGCTTTCTTT.

This rearrangement joins TRBV2 to TRBJ1-1, with TRBD1 matching over 7 bases. The CDR3 is made up of 12 amino acids. The germline gives CDR1 SNHLY, CDR2 FYNNEI. V was clipped by 11 bases and J by 5 bases; unmatched bases: 8. CDR3 amino acids: CAVNRGNTEAFF. CDR3 in DNA: TGTGCCGTAAACAGGGGAAATACTGAAGCTTTCTTT. Filled out from reference TRBV2 and TRBJ1-1, the complete variable domain reads EPEVTQTPSHQVTQMGQEVILRCVPISNHLYFYWYRQILGQKVEFLVSFYNNEISEKSEIFDDQFSVERPDGSNFTLKIRSTKLEDSAMYFCAVNRGNTEAFFGQGTRLTVV.

The rearrangement joins TRBV5-1 to TRBJ2-1; possibly TRBD2 for D (5 bases). The V end lost 5 bases, the J end lost 12 bases, and 15 bases lay between the germline ends. The CDR3 is made up of 12 amino acids. Germline-derived CDR1 and CDR2 are SGHRS and YFSETQ. The DNA for the CDR3 is TGCGCCAGCAGTCAGCCGACGGGGATGCAGTTCTTC. Protein: CASSQPTGMQFF.

This clone turned up a few times. The junction differs from germline at one of its ends, possibly a read error. The V call is TRBV7-7, the J call TRBJ2-1; a possible D gene is TRBD2 (6 bases). Germline CDR1 reads SSHAT; CDR2 reads FNYEAQ (reference sequence). The CDR3 is made up of 13 amino acids. For the CDR3, the DNA is TGTGCTAGCAGCTTGGGGGGAGGCAATGAGCAGTTCTTC. This gives the protein CASSLGGGNEQFF.

This chain links TRBV7-9 with TRBJ1-1; D not certain. Germline V CDR1 and CDR2: SEHNR, FQNEAQ (reference sequence). Trimming cost V 1 base and J 7 bases, with 13 bases left between them. The CDR3 length is 14 residues. The CDR3 loop reads CASSLDPGWGEAFF. The CDR3, as DNA: TGTGCCAGCAGCTTAGATCCGGGGTGGGGTGAAGCTTTCTTT.

The V and J genes are TRBV7-3 and TRBJ2-3; the match to TRBD2 covers 8 bases. Germline CDR1 SGHTA, CDR2 FQGTGA. The CDR3 is 16 amino acids. Losses at the gene ends were 1 base for V and 5 bases for J; bases not matched to a gene: 8. The CDR3 sequence: CASSLKGRAGVDTQYF. In nucleotides, the CDR3 is TGTGCCAGCAGCTTAAAAGGGCGAGCGGGGGTAGATACGCAGTATTTT.

The chain couples TRBV5-1 to TRBJ2-2, with TRBD1 as a possible D gene (5 bases). The CDR3 runs to 15 residues. V was shortened by 0 bases and J by 3 bases, with 9 bases between the two germline ends. Germline V gene sequence: CDR1 SGHRS, CDR2 YFSETQ. CDR3 bases: TGCGCCAGCAGCTTGGGTAGGGGCGACACCGGGGAGCTGTTTTTT. It encodes CASSLGRGDTGELFF.

This chain joins TRBV5-5 and TRBJ2-7; possibly TRBD1 for D (6 bases). Germline loops: CDR1 SGHKS, CDR2 YYEKEE (reference sequence). The CDR3 is 15 residues long. V gave up 2 bases and J gave up 4 bases, with 16 bases separating them. In DNA, the CDR3 is TGTGCCAGCAGCTTACTCGGGACAACATCTTACGAGCAGTACTTC. This encodes CASSLLGTTSYEQYF.

This sequence joins TRBV27 and TRBJ2-7, with D perhaps TRBD2 (6 bases). Germline V gene data show CDR1 as MNHEY and CDR2 as SMNVEV (reference sequence). Trimming pared 3 bases from V and 0 bases from J, leaving 18 bases between. CDR3 size: 17 residues. CDR3 in DNA: TGTGCCAGCAGTTTCGTTTCCGGGACTGGGAGCTCCTACGAGCAGTACTTC. It yields the protein CASSFVSGTGSSYEQYF.

The rearrangement uses TRBV10-2 and TRBJ1-6, with 7 positions matching TRBD1. V dropped 6 bases and J dropped 7; count of bases not matched to a gene: 3. There are 13 residues in the CDR3. The germline V gene has CDR1 WSHSY and CDR2 SAAADI. CDR3 sequence: CASSRDRNSPLHF. The CDR3 coding sequence is TGCGCCAGCAGCCGGGACAGAAATTCACCCCTCCACTTT.

This chain links TRBV19 with TRBJ1-2; D is unresolved. The CDR3 is 10 amino acids. From germline, CDR1 is LNHDA and CDR2 SQIVND (reference sequence). V was cut by 8 bases and J by 7 bases, with 8 bases left in between. The CDR3, as DNA: TGTGCCAGTGGCCCTAGTGGCTACACCTTC. Amino acids: CASGPSGYTF.

V and J are TRBV7-8 and TRBJ1-2; D is perhaps TRBD1 (6 bases). The CDR3 is 16 residues long. The V end was cut by 6 bases, the J end by 4 bases, with 21 bases between. Germline V CDR1 and CDR2: SGHVS, FQNEAQ. CDR3 amino acids: CASSLGLGGLGYGYTF. The CDR3 DNA follows: TGTGCCAGCAGTCTAGGGCTGGGGGGGCTGGGCTATGGCTACACCTTC.

The chain links TRBV19 to TRBJ1-6, with TRBD1 as a possible D gene (6 bases). The germline V gene encodes CDR1 LNHDA and CDR2 SQIVND (reference sequence). CDR3 length: 15 residues. Trimming shortened V by 9 bases and J by 13 bases, and 25 bases separated the two germline ends. CDR3 protein: CASQQGTPSKSPLHF. The CDR3 nucleotides are TGTGCCAGCCAACAGGGAACCCCCTCAAAGTCCCCCCTCCACTTT.

The chain employs TRBV7-2 and TRBJ2-7, with TRBD1 identical over 7 bases. From germline, CDR1 is SGHTA and CDR2 FQGNSA. The V segment lost 3 bases and the J segment 11 bases; nucleotides outside the gene matches: 7. This CDR3 is 12 amino acids long. The CDR3, as DNA: TGTGCCAGCAGCTTGATGACAGGGAAGGAGTACTTC. Its protein product is CASSLMTGKEYF.

The rearrangement links TRBV28 to TRBJ1-4; possible D gene TRBD1, 5 bases. The germline gives CDR1 MDHEN, CDR2 SYDVKM. The germline V and J ends were trimmed by 6 bases and 4 bases, with 15 bases remaining between them. This CDR3 is built from 15 residues. The CDR3 DNA sequence: TGTGCCAGCAGCGCCCTAGGGGAGGATAATGAAAAACTGTTTTTT. Amino acid sequence: CASSALGEDNEKLFF.

The chain joins TRBV4-2 to TRBJ2-3; 14 nucleotides line up with TRBD2. CDR1 LGHNA and CDR2 YNFKEQ come from the germline V gene. The CDR3 sequence is 17 residues long. After removal of 2 bases from V and 6 bases from J, the junction contained 7 bases not matched to a gene. As DNA, the CDR3 is TGTGCCAGCAGCCAACTGACTAGCGGGGGGGCCTCCGATACGCAGTATTTT. Translating it yields CASSQLTSGGASDTQYF.

Only one count was recorded for this clone. This rearrangement joins TRBV7-8 to TRBJ1-4, with TRBD1 as a possible D gene (5 bases). The CDR3 spans 14 residues. Germline loops: CDR1 SGHVS, CDR2 FQNEAQ. V lost 5 bases, J lost 8 bases, and 15 bases lay in between. The CDR3 here is CASSPAGGSEKLFF. CDR3 DNA sequence: TGTGCCAGCAGCCCTGCCGGGGGTAGCGAAAAACTGTTTTTT.

This clone was observed a single time. The chain recombines TRBV9 with TRBJ2-3, with D tentatively TRBD1 (6 bases). CDR3 length: 15 residues. V lost 2 bases and J 3 bases, leaving 13 bases between the germline ends. CDR1 and CDR2 (germline): SGDLS, YYNGEE. The CDR3 spells CASSVVGQKTDTQYF. The CDR3, as DNA: TGTGCCAGCAGCGTCGTTGGACAGAAAACAGATACGCAGTATTTT.